The 18 T cell receptor beta chains listed next were all sequenced from one sample in a study of blood T cells in healthy people across ages. Primed by a sample-barcoded 5' primer and a J-beta primer mix, a second PCR proceeded for about 7 to 11 cycles. Each CDR3 protein gets one entry after TCRdb re-called the 5' RACE reads with MiXCR. The sample shows around 1.5 million distinct CDR3 sequences, about 32% of them seen only once. Sequences were obtained from blood. These receptors came from a woman aged 25 to 39 in good health.

The J gene is TRBJ2-1, the V gene TRBV29-1; 8 nucleotides agree with TRBD2. V lost 2 bases, J lost 9 bases, and 12 bases stayed unmatched. Germline V gene lookup returns CDR1 SQVTM and CDR2 ANQGSEA. This CDR3 contains 15 residues. Here the CDR3 reads CSVERGTGGPGEQFF. The CDR3, as DNA: TGCAGCGTTGAAAGAGGAACGGGGGGGCCGGGTGAGCAGTTCTTC.

This clonotype showed up just a few times. The V and J genes are TRBV13 and TRBJ1-2, with no clear D. V was shortened by 4 bases and J by 0 bases, with 15 bases between the two germline ends. The CDR3 covers 16 residues. CDR1 is PRHDT and CDR2 is FYEKMQ in the germline V gene (reference sequence). The CDR3 DNA follows: TGTGCCAGCAGCTCCTCCGGTACAGCCTCTAACTATGGCTACACCTTC. This sequence encodes CASSSSGTASNYGYTF.

This clonotype was detected once. The chain is built from TRBV20-1 and TRBJ2-4; D is possibly TRBD1 (5 bases). The CDR3 length is 15 residues. Looked up from germline, CDR1 is DFQATT and CDR2 is SNEGSKA (reference sequence). With 2 bases removed from V and 1 base from J, the gap between germline ends came to 12 bases. As DNA, the CDR3 is TGCAGTGCTAGACCACCCCAGGGTGCCAAAAACATTCAGTACTTC. Its translation: CSARPPQGAKNIQYF.

Ten or more counts support this clonotype. This sequence joins TRBV5-1 and TRBJ2-3, with no clear D. Per the germline V gene, CDR1 is SGHRS and CDR2 is YFSETQ. V lost 7 bases to trimming and J lost 3 bases, with 3 bases between them. The CDR3 runs 10 residues. The CDR3, as DNA: TGCGCCAGCGGTACAGATACGCAGTATTTT. It yields the protein CASGTDTQYF.

At least ten counts were recorded for this clonotype. V and J are TRBV12-3 or TRBV12-4 and TRBJ2-5; possible D gene TRBD1, 6 bases. The length of the CDR3 is 12 residues. V dropped 5 bases and J dropped 4 bases, with 8 bases sitting between them. The CDR3: CASSIRGETQYF. DNA for the CDR3: TGTGCCAGCAGTATCAGGGGAGAGACCCAGTACTTC.

The chain recombines TRBV20-1 with TRBJ1-2; 7 nucleotides line up with TRBD1. Trimming removed 2 bases from V and 2 bases from J; junction bases left unmatched: 8. The CDR3 is 15 residues long. CDR1 and CDR2 (germline): DFQATT, SNEGSKA (reference sequence). The CDR3 DNA is TGCAGTGCTAGACCCCTGGACAGGCCCAACTATGGCTACACCTTC. Translated: CSARPLDRPNYGYTF.

This clonotype was seen at least ten times. The genes are TRBV10-3 and TRBJ2-7, with TRBD2 matching 13 bases. CDR3 length: 14 residues. The germline gives CDR1 ENHRY, CDR2 SYGVKD. V lost 6 bases, J lost 5 bases, and 4 bases stayed unmatched. CDR3 in DNA: TGTGCCATCAGGGCCGGGACTAGCGGGAACGAGCAGTACTTC. Translation: CAIRAGTSGNEQYF.

The chain uses TRBV6-5 and TRBJ1-2, with D possibly being TRBD1 (6 bases). Trimming cost V 6 bases and J 11 bases, with 19 bases left between them. Germline V CDR1 and CDR2: MNHEY, SVGAGI. The CDR3 runs to 13 residues. The CDR3 region is CASRYPGQTGYTF. In DNA form, the CDR3 reads TGTGCCAGCAGGTACCCGGGACAAACGGGATACACCTTC.

A few counts support this clonotype. The CDR3 nucleotides read TGTGCCAGCAGCCGAACGGACGGGATCTACGAGCAGTACTTC. Protein: CASSRTDGIYEQYF. The rearrangement joins TRBV11-2 to TRBJ2-7, with a tentative D call TRBD2 (5 bases). CDR1 and CDR2 (germline): SGHAT, FQNNGV. V was clipped by 5 bases and J by 3 bases, with 14 bases between them. The CDR3 sequence is 14 residues long.

This clonotype was observed once. A much larger clone differs by one base, so this may be a read error. The chain couples TRBV4-1 to TRBJ2-7; D remains ambiguous. CDR1 and CDR2 (germline): MGHRA, YSYEKL. The CDR3 consists of 16 residues. CDR3 sequence (DNA): TGCGCCAGCAGCCAAGAAAATTCCGGGTTCTCCTACGAGCTGTACTTC. Translating gives CASSQENSGFSYELYF.

The chain employs TRBV6-5 and TRBJ2-1; 9 nucleotides line up with TRBD1. CDR1 MNHEY and CDR2 SVGAGI come from the germline V gene. The CDR3 has 12 residues. The V segment lost 5 bases and the J segment 10 bases; nucleotides outside the gene matches: 3. CDR3 DNA sequence: TGTGCCAGCAGTAGAGGGACAGGGGAGCAGTTCTTC. Its protein product is CASSRGTGEQFF.

The sample holds a few counts of this clonotype. This chain uses TRBV7-3 with TRBJ2-3; D may match TRBD1 or TRBD2 (5 bases each). V lost 3 bases and J lost 5, with 18 bases in between. Per the germline V gene, CDR1 is SGHTA and CDR2 is FQGTGA. The CDR3 loop spans 16 amino acids. The CDR3 DNA follows: TGTGCCAGCAGCTTGATATATGGGACGACTCAAGATACGCAGTATTTT. Translating it yields CASSLIYGTTQDTQYF.

This sequence joins TRBV14 and TRBJ2-7; D call uncertain. The J call may be faulty, since TRBJ2-3 better matches the DNA end. CDR3 size: 12 residues. Germline V CDR1 and CDR2: SGHDN, FVKESK. CDR3 amino acids: CASSRSEITQYF. CDR3 sequence (DNA): TGTGCCAGCAGCCGTTCCGAAATTACGCAGTATTTT.

This chain connects TRBV4-1 to TRBJ1-5; D gene uncertain. The CDR3 covers 18 residues. Trimming pared 0 bases from V and 1 base from J, leaving 16 bases between. CDR1 and CDR2 from the germline V gene are MGHRA and YSYEKL. The CDR3 spells CASSQELPIPISNQPQHF. Here the CDR3 DNA reads TGCGCCAGCAGCCAAGAACTTCCGATACCCATAAGCAATCAGCCCCAGCATTTT.

This clonotype came up many times. The chain has TRBV7-2 and TRBJ2-4; TRBD2 matches at 8 bases. The germline CDR1 and CDR2 sequences are SGHTA and FQGNSA. With 5 bases clipped from V and 4 bases from J, the junction kept 4 bases outside the gene matches. The CDR3 spans 14 residues. The CDR3 sequence: CASSGTGGKNIQYF. The CDR3 bases are TGTGCCAGCAGCGGAACGGGGGGGAAAAACATTCAGTACTTC.

A remark on this clonotype: One end of the junction is discordant with germline, which a read error may explain. Here the CDR3 reads CAGSLRDRGNQPQHF. The CDR3 DNA reads as TGTGCCGGCAGTTTAAGGGACAGGGGGAACCAGCCCCAGCATTTT. The V call is TRBV12-3 or TRBV12-4, the J call TRBJ1-5, with 11 bases aligning to TRBD1. The CDR3 is 15 amino acids.

The table lists this clonotype with a few counts. In DNA, the CDR3 is TGTGCCAGCAGTTACGAGGGGACGGAGACTGAAGCTTTCTTT. Translated, it gives CASSYEGTETEAFF. The chain uses TRBV6-2 or TRBV6-3 and TRBJ1-1, with D possibly TRBD1 on 5 matching bases. The CDR3 loop spans 14 amino acids. V was clipped by 2 bases and J by 5 bases, with 12 bases between them. Germline V gene data show CDR1 as MNHEY and CDR2 as SVGEGT.

This clonotype came up many times. The chain has TRBV29-1 and TRBJ2-7; the D is unclear. Deletions cut 2 bases from V and 0 bases from J, with 8 bases between. From germline, CDR1 is SQVTM and CDR2 ANQGSEA. This CDR3 has 13 residues. CDR3 sequence: CSVESVSSYEQYF. DNA for the CDR3: TGCAGCGTTGAATCGGTTAGCTCCTACGAGCAGTACTTC.